The clone carrying this T cell receptor (beta chain) showed up many times. This sample is drawn from a study of T-cell reconstitution after alpha-beta-depleted transplantation in children. The authors prepared the TCRbeta library with unique molecular identifiers. TCRdb ran MiXCR on the PCR reads and lists one entry per CDR3 protein. Among about 690,000 distinct CDR3 sequences listed, around 16% were seen once. The TCR originated in a human donor who donated a stem cell graft to a child with acute myeloid leukemia. Sequenced here: PBMCs from the stem cell graft donor, sampled from the stem cell graft.

The CDR3 DNA sequence: TGCAGTGCTAGTGGCCAGTACAATGAGCAGTTCTTC. This codes for CSASGQYNEQFF. The V and J genes are TRBV20-1 and TRBJ2-1, with D hard to call. The CDR3 extends over 12 amino acids. V dropped 3 bases and J dropped 4 bases, with 7 bases sitting between them. CDR1 and CDR2 (germline): DFQATT, SNEGSKA (reference sequence).